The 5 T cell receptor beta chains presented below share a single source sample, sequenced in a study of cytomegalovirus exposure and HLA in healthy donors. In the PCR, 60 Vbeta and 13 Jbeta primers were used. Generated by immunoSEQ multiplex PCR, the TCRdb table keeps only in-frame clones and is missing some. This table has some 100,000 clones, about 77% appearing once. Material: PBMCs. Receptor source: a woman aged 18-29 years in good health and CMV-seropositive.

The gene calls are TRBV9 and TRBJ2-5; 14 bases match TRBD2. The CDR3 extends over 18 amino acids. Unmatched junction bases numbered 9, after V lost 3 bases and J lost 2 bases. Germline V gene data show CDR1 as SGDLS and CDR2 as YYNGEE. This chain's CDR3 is CASSDSRLAGGYQETQYF. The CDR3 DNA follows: TGTGCCAGCAGCGACTCACGACTAGCGGGAGGGTATCAAGAGACCCAGTACTTC.

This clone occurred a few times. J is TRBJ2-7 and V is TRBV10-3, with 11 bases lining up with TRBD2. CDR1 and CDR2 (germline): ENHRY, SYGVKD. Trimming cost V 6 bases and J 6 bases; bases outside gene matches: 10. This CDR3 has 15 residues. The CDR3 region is CAIRDIAGGLFEQYF. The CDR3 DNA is TGTGCCATCAGGGATATAGCGGGAGGGCTATTCGAGCAGTACTTC.

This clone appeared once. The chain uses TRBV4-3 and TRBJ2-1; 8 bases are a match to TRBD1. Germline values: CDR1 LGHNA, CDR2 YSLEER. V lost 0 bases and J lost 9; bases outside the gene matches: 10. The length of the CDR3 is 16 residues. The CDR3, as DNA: TGCGCCAGCAGCCAAGATAAGGGGACAGGCGGGGCTGAGCAGTTCTTC. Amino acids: CASSQDKGTGGAEQFF.

CDR3: CASKGTGGGKRTEAFF. In DNA form, the CDR3 reads TGTGCCAGCAAGGGGACAGGGGGCGGTAAGAGAACTGAAGCTTTCTTT. V is TRBV25-1 and J is TRBJ1-1; TRBD1 agrees at 12 bases. Germline CDR1 reads MGHDK; CDR2 reads SYGVNS. The junction had 11 bases not matched to a gene; V was cut back by 7 bases and J by 5 bases. The CDR3 runs to 16 residues.

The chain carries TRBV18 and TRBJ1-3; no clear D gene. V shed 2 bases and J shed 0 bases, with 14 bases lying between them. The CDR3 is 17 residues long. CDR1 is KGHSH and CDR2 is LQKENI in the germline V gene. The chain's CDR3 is CASSPFGFSSSGNTIYF. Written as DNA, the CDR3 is TGTGCCAGCTCACCATTTGGATTCTCTAGCTCTGGAAACACCATATATTTT.